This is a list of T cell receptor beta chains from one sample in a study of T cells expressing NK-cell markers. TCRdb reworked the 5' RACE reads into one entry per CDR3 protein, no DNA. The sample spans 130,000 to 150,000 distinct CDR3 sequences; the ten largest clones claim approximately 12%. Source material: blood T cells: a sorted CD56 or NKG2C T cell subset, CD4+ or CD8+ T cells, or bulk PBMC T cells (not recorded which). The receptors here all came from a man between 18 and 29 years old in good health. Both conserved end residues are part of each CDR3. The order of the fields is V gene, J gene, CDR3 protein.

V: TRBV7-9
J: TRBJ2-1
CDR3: CASSSGLAGDNEQFF

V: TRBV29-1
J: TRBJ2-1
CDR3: CSVGDRVGVNEQFF

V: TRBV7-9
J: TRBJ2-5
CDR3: CASSSRGGWETQYF

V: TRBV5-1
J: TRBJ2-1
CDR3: CASSLRGEGSYNEQFF

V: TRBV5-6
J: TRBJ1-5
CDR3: CASSFGGRGRNQPQHF

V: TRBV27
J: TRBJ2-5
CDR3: CASSFGLNSYQETQYF

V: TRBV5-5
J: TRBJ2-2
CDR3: CASSLDTRGTGELFF

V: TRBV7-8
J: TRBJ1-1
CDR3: CASSGASGEAFF

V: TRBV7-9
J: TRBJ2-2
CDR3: CASSLADRVGGELFF

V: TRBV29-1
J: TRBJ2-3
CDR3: CSVEEGRRTDTQYF

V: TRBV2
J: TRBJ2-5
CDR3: CASRAPGLDETQYF

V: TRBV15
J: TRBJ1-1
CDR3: CATSSPLSEVVEAFF

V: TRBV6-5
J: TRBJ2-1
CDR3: CASSYGTSGTLGEQFF

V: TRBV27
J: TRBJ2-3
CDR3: CASSVGQGTDTQYF

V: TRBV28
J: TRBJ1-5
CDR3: CASSFRAVDSNQPQHF

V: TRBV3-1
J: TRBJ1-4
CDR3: CASRRRSGHQGEKLFF

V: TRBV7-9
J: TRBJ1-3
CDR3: CASSQGTGGTGNTIYF

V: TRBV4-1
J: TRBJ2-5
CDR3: CASSQGDRGETQYF

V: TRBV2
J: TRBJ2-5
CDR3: CASSARTSGIVRETQYF

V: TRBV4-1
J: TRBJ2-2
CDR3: CASSQERGGNTGELFF

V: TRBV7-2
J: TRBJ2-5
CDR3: CASSLGATKYQETQYF

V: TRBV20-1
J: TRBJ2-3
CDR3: CSGNPGTDTQYF

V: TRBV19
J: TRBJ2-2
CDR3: CASTAGVTGELFF